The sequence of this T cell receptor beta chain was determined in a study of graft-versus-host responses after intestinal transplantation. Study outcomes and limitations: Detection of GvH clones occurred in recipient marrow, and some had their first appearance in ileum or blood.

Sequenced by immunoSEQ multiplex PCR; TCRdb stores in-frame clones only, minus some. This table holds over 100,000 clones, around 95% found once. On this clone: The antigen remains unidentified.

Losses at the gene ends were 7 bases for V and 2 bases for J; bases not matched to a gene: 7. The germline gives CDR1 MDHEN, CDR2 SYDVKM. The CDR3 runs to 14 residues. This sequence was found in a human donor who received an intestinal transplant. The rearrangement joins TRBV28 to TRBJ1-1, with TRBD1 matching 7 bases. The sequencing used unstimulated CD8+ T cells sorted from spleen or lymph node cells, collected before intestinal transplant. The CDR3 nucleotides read TGTGCCAGCACCTCGGACAGGCTAAACACTGAAGCTTTCTTT. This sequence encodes CASTSDRLNTEAFF.